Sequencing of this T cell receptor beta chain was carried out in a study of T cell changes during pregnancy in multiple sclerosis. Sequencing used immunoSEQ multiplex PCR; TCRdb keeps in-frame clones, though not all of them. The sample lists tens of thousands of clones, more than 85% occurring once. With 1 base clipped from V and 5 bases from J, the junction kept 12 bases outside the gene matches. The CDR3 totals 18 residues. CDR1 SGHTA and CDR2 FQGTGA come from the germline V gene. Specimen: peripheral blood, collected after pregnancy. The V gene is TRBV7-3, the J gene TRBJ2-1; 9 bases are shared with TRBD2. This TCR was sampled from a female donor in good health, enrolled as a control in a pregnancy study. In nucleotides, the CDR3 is TGTGCCAGCAGCTTAAAATGGGGTAGCGGGAGAGAAGACAATGAGCAGTTCTTC. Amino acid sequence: CASSLKWGSGREDNEQFF.